The following is a T cell receptor (beta chain) sequence with its context. What it recognizes is unknown. The sample belongs to a study of T cell responses to AZD1222 COVID-19 vaccine. Study-wide results and caveats: Nearly half of spike-specific TCRs reportedly go after variant regions that carry no mutations. Donors were chiefly white British, with a greater number of females, and clonal diversity was perhaps underestimated. Across spike, vaccine-associated CD4 TCRs were found, dominant at 160-218 and 743-854.

Profiled with immunoSEQ multiplex PCR; TCRdb holds only in-frame clones, not every one. Altogether some 60,000 clones are present, 65% to 80% being singletons, with the ten largest covering 3% to 4%. With 3 bases removed from V and 9 bases from J, the gap between germline ends came to 9 bases. Germline values: CDR1 SGHDT, CDR2 YYEEEE. The CDR3 sequence is 12 residues long. The input for sequencing was peripheral blood, taken 28 days after the second AZD1222 dose. This chain connects TRBV5-6 to TRBJ2-2; D tentatively reads TRBD1 or TRBD2 (5 bases each). The receptor was isolated from an adult who received the AZD1222 COVID-19 vaccine. The CDR3 sequence: CASSSGLRELFF. In DNA, the CDR3 is TGTGCCAGCAGCTCGGGGCTCCGGGAGCTGTTTTTT.